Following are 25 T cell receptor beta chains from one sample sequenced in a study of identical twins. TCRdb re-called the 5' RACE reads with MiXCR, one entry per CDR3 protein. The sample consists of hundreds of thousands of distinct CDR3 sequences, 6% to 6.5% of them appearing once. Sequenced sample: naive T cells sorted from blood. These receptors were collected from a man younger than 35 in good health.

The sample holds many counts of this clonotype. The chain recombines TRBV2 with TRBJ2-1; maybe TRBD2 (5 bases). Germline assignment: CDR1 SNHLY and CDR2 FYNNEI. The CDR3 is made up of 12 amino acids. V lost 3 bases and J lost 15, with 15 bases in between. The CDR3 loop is CASSELVPGGFF. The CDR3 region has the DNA TGTGCCAGCAGTGAGCTAGTTCCTGGAGGGTTCTTC. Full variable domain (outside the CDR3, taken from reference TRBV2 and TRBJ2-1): EPEVTQTPSHQVTQMGQEVILRCVPISNHLYFYWYRQILGQKVEFLVSFYNNEISEKSEIFDDQFSVERPDGSNFTLKIRSTKLEDSAMYFCASSELVPGGFFGPGTRLTVL.

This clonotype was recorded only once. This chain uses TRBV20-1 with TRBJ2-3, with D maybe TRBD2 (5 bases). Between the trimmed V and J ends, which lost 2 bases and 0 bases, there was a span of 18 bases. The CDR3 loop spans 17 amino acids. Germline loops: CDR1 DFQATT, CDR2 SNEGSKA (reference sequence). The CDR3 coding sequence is TGCAGTGCTAGAAAATCGGGGTCAAGAGGAAGCACAGATACGCAGTATTTT. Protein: CSARKSGSRGSTDTQYF.

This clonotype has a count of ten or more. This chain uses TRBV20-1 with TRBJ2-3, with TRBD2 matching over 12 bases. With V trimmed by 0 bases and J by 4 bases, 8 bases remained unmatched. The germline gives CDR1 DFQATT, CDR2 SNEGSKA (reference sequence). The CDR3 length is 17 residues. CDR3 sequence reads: CSARDFGLAGSSDTQYF. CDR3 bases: TGCAGTGCTAGAGATTTTGGACTAGCGGGAAGTTCAGATACGCAGTATTTT.

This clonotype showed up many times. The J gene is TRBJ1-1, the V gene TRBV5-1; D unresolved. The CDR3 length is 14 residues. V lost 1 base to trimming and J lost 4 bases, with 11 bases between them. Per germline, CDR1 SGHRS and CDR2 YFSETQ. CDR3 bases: TGCGCCAGCAGCTTGAGCCAATCGCGCACTGAAGCTTTCTTT. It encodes CASSLSQSRTEAFF.

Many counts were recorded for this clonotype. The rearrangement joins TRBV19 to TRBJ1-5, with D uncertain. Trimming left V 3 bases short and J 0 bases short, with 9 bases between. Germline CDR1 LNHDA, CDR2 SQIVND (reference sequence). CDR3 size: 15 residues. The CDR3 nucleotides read TGTGCCAGTAGTATCCGAGGATATAGCAATCAGCCCCAGCATTTT. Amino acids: CASSIRGYSNQPQHF.

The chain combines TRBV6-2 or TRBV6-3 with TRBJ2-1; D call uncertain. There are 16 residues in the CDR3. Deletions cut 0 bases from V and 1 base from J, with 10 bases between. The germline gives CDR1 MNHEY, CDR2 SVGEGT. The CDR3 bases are TGTGCCAGCAGTTACTCATGGCTACAGTCCTACAATGAGCAGTTCTTC. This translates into CASSYSWLQSYNEQFF.

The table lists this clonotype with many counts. CDR3 sequence: CSVGGRNTGELFF. The CDR3 DNA follows: TGCAGCGTTGGTGGGCGGAACACCGGGGAGCTGTTTTTT. V gene TRBV29-1 combines with J gene TRBJ2-2; D remains ambiguous. CDR1 is SQVTM and CDR2 is ANQGSEA in the germline V gene. The CDR3 runs 13 residues. The V end was cut by 4 bases, the J end by 1 base, with 7 bases between.

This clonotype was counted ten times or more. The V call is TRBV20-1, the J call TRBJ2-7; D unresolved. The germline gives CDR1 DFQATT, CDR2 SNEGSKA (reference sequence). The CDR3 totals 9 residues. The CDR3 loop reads CSPVCEQYV. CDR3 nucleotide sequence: TGCAGCCCTGTTTGCGAGCAGTACGTC.

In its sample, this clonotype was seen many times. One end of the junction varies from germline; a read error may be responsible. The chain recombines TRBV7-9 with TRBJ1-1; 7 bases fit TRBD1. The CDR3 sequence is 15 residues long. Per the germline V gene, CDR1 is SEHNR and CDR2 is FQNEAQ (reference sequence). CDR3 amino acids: CASSLTGTANTEAFF. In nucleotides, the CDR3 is TGCGCCAGCAGCCTAACCGGGACAGCGAACACTGAAGCTTTCTTT.

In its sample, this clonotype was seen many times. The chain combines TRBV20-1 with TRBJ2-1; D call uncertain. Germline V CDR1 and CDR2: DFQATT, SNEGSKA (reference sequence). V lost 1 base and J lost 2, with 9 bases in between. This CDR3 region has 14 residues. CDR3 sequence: CSARASRAYNEQFF. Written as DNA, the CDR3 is TGCAGTGCTAGAGCTAGTAGAGCCTACAATGAGCAGTTCTTC.

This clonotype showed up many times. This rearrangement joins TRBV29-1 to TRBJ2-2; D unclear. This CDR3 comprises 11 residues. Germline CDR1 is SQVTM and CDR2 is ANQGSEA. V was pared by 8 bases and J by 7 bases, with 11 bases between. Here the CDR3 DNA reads TGCAGCAGCGAGAACGGCGGGGAGCTGTTTTTT. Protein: CSSENGGELFF.

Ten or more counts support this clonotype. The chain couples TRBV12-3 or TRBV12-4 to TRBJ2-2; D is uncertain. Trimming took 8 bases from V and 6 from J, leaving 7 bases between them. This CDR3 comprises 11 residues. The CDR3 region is CASLQAGELFF. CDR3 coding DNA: TGTGCCAGCTTACAAGCCGGGGAGCTGTTTTTT.

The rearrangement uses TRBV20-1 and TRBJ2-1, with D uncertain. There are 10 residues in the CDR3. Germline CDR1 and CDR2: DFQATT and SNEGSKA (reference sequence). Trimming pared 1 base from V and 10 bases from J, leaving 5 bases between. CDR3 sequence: CSARVVEQFF. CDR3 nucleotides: TGCAGTGCTAGAGTAGTCGAGCAGTTCTTC.

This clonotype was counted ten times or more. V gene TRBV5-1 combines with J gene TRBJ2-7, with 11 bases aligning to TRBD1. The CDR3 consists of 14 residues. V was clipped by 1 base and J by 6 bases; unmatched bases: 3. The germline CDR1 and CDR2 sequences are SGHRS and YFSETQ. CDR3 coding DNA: TGCGCCAGCAGCTTGTTGGACAGGGGGCGCGAGCAGTACTTC. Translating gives CASSLLDRGREQYF.

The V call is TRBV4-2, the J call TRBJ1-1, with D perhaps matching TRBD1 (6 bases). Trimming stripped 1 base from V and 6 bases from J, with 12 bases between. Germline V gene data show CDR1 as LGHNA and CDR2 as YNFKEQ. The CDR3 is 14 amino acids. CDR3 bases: TGTGCCAGCAGCCAAGGACAGGCCCCCCCTGAAGCTTTCTTT. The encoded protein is CASSQGQAPPEAFF.

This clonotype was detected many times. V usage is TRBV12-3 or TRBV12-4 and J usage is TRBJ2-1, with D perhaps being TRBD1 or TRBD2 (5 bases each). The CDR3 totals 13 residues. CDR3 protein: CVKLRAGGNEQFF. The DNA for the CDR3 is TGTGTCAAACTGAGGGCTGGGGGCAATGAGCAGTTCTTC.

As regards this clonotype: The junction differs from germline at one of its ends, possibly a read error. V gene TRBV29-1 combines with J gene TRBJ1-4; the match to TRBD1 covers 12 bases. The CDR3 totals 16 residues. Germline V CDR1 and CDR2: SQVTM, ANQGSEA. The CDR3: CSVELGQGASKEKLFF. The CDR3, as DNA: TGCAGCGTTGAATTGGGACAGGGGGCTTCTAAGGAAAAACTGTTTTTT.

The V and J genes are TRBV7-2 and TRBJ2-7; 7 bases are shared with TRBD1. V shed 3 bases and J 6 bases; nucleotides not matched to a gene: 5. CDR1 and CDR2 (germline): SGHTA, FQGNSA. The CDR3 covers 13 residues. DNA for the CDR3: TGTGCCAGCAGCTTGGGACAGTTCAGCGAGCAGTACTTC. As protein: CASSLGQFSEQYF.

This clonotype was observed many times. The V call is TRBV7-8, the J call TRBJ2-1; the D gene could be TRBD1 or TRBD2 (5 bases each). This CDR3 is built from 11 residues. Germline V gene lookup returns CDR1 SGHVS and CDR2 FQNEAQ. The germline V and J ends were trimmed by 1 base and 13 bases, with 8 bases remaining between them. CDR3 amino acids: CASSLGGYQFF. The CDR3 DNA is TGTGCCAGCAGCTTAGGGGGGTATCAGTTCTTC.

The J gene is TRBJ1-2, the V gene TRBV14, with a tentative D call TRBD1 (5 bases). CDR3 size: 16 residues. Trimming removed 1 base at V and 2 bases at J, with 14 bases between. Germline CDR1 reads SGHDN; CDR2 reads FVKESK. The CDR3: CASSQGFSTENYGYTF. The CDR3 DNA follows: TGTGCCAGCAGCCAAGGATTCTCGACAGAAAACTATGGCTACACCTTC.

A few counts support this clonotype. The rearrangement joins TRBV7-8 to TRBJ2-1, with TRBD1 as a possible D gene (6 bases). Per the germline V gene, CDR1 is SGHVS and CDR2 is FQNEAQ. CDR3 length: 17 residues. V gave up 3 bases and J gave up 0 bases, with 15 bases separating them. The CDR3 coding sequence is TGTGCCAGCAGCTTGGGGCAGGGGCCGAGCTCCTACAATGAGCAGTTCTTC. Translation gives CASSLGQGPSSYNEQFF.

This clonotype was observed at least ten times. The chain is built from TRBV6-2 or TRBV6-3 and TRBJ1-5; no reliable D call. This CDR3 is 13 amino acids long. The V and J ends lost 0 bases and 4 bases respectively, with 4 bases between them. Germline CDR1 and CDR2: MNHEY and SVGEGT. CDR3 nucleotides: TGTGCCAGCAGTTACTCCCGGAATCAGCCCCAGCATTTT. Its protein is CASSYSRNQPQHF.

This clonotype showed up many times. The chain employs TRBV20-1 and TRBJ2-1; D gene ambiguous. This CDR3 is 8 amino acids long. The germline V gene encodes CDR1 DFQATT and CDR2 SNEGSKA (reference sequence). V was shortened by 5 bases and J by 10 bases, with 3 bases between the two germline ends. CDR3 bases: TGCAGTGCTCTCGAGCAGTTCTTC. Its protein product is CSALEQFF.

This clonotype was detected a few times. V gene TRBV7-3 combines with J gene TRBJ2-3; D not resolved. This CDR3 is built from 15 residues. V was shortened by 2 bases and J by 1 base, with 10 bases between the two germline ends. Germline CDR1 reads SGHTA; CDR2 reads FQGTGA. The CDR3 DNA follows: TGTGCCAGCAGCTTACTCGCGATCGGCACAGATACGCAGTATTTT. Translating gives CASSLLAIGTDTQYF.

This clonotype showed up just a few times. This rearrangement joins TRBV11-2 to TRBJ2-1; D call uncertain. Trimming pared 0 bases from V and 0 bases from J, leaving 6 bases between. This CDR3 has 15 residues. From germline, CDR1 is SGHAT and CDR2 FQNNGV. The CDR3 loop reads CASSLEIRSYNEQFF. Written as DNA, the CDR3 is TGTGCCAGCAGCTTAGAAATCCGCTCCTACAATGAGCAGTTCTTC. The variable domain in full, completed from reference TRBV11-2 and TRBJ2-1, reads EAGVAQSPRYKIIEKRQSVAFWCNPISGHATLYWYQQILGQGPKLLIQFQNNGVVDDSQLPKDRFSAERLKGVDSTLKIQPAKLEDSAVYLCASSLEIRSYNEQFFGPGTRLTVL.